This TCR beta chain is drawn from a study of blood T cell repertoires in COVID-19 (TCRdb year 2020). Describing the broader study: Samples from collaborators originated in the United States, Italy and Spain and spanned both the acute and convalescent phases of COVID-19. The material from the prospective study consisted of cDNA or gDNA derived from T cells, B-cell-depleted T cells, or PBMCs. Subjects who had been exposed to COVID-19, were actively infected with it, or had recovered from it provided the deeply sampled blood TCRbeta repertoires that made up the dataset. The repertoires were released in a freely available public database meant as a resource for research on the immune response to SARS-CoV-2. The samples were drawn from two sources: the first 160 participants of the ongoing ImmuneRACE study, and 1,000 to 1,500 subjects contributed by 6 global collaborators. Nearly every sample came with metadata listing a de-identified subject ID, COVID-19 status, age in years and sex. Where HLA class I and class II types were available, the types were taken from metadata supplied by the sample provider, not from assay-based typing. Results the study describes overall, beyond this receptor: The amount of clinical and demographic metadata varied by source and participant and was provided uncurated.

Trimming leaves V shorter by 6 bases and J shorter by 2 bases, with the junction holding 4 bases beyond the gene matches. The CDR3 holds 15 amino acids from the cysteine to the phenylalanine. Only the CDR3 part of the read is kept: 45 bases, read in frame from the first base. CDR1 and CDR2 are drawn from the germline V gene: MNHEY, SVGAGI. The collaborating institutions used their own protocols to collect whole blood in K2EDTA tubes. For TCRbeta analysis, collaborators shipped samples in one of three forms: frozen whole blood, isolated PBMCs, or DNA extracted from either of those sample types. On this clone: The antigen it recognizes is unknown. The record has no base qualities; no much larger clone is one base away.

TCRbeta CDR3 regions were amplified from genomic DNA using the immunoSEQ Assay, a bias-controlled multiplex PCR. Per the original workflow: The number of nucleated cells in each sample was estimated from the amplification of reference gene primers within the assay. To quantify the absolute abundance of each unique TCRbeta CDR3 rearrangement, sequence reads were collapsed and filtered. Productive Simpson clonality was computed per sample as the square root of Simpson's diversity index over productive rearrangements. The source is immuneACCESS, and TCRdb retained only in-frame sequences with V and J called. Part of the clones is not carried over; for the studies checked, unresolved V genes explain less than half of this, and the remainder is unexplained. For V, J and clone size, that table is used; D and trimming come from the DNA. The sample yields tens of thousands of clones; 75% to 90% were counted once. Approximately 12% of the sample comes from the top ten.

The rearrangement combines TRBV6-5 with TRBJ1-3, with 10 junctional bases fitting TRBD1. The source of this sequence is a human donor in a cohort sampled during active COVID-19. Sequencing was done on a sample of peripheral blood. The CDR3: CASRPDRGPGNTIYF. The nucleotide sequence is given as TGTGCCAGCAGACCAGACAGGGGGCCTGGAAACACCATATATTTT.